These 10 T cell receptor beta chains were sequenced from one sample in a study of shared clonotypes between healthy human individuals. The repertoire was sequenced with immunoSEQ multiplex PCR; TCRdb's copy has only in-frame clones and lacks some. The sample records over a million clones, over 95% being singletons. The sample taken for sequencing was naive CD4+ T cells sorted from blood. Noted subset: CD45RA+ positively selected. Receptors were obtained from a man under 40 in good health.

The chain is built from TRBV10-3 and TRBJ1-2, with D possibly matching TRBD1 (6 bases). This CDR3 spans 14 amino acids. Germline CDR1 and CDR2: ENHRY and SYGVKD. V lost 0 bases, J lost 5 bases, and 10 bases lay in between. The CDR3 region is CAISESGHPYGYTF. In DNA form, the CDR3 reads TGTGCCATCAGTGAGTCGGGACACCCTTATGGCTACACCTTC.

V usage is TRBV9 and J usage is TRBJ2-7; TRBD1 agrees at 12 bases. V shed 4 bases and J 5 bases; nucleotides not matched to a gene: 4. This CDR3 region has 14 residues. Per the germline V gene, CDR1 is SGDLS and CDR2 is YYNGEE. Here the CDR3 reads CASSSGQGANEQYF. The CDR3 region has the DNA TGTGCCAGCAGCTCGGGACAGGGGGCTAACGAGCAGTACTTC.

This clone came up once. This chain links TRBV7-8 with TRBJ2-3; the D call may be TRBD1 or TRBD2 (5 bases each). Germline V CDR1 and CDR2: SGHVS, FQNEAQ. CDR3 length: 15 residues. V was clipped by 1 base and J by 4 bases, with 12 bases between them. As DNA, the CDR3 is TGTGCCAGCAGCTTAGTTTATCGGGGCGCAGATACGCAGTATTTT. Encoded protein: CASSLVYRGADTQYF.

The V and J genes are TRBV5-4 and TRBJ2-3; 10 bases agree with TRBD2. CDR1 is SGHNT and CDR2 is YYREEE in the germline V gene (reference sequence). The CDR3 consists of 17 residues. The trim removed 4 bases at V and 1 base at J, leaving 9 bases unmatched. CDR3 in DNA: TGTGCCAGCAGCCCGGGCACTAGCGGGACTCGCACAGATACGCAGTATTTT. Translated: CASSPGTSGTRTDTQYF.

The chain recombines TRBV6-5 with TRBJ2-5, with D possibly being TRBD1 (5 bases). The CDR3 extends over 15 amino acids. Germline V gene sequence: CDR1 MNHEY, CDR2 SVGAGI. The V gene lost 2 bases and the J gene lost 2 bases, with 12 bases spanning the gap. The CDR3 DNA sequence: TGTGCCAGCAGTTACGCCAGGACAACGCAAGAGACCCAGTACTTC. Amino acids: CASSYARTTQETQYF.

The chain combines TRBV7-8 with TRBJ1-2; D not resolved. The V end was cut by 1 base, the J end by 5 bases, with 11 bases between. The CDR3 runs 14 residues. Germline-derived CDR1 and CDR2 are SGHVS and FQNEAQ. The CDR3 DNA reads TGTGCCAGCAGCTTAGGACTCCAAGCATATGGCTACACCTTC. Its protein is CASSLGLQAYGYTF.

The J gene is TRBJ1-5, the V gene TRBV1. TRBV1 is noted as a pseudogene. This CDR3 contains 14 residues. The CDR3 bases are TGCACCAGCAGCCTGGGGGGTGGTACTCAGCCCCAGCATTTT. It is translated as CTSSLGGGTQPQHF.

The chain is built from TRBV30 and TRBJ1-1, with TRBD1 as a possible D gene (5 bases). V shed 2 bases and J shed 11 bases, with 12 bases lying between them. CDR3 size: 11 residues. Germline V gene data show CDR1 as GTSNPN and CDR2 as SVGIG (reference sequence). The CDR3 DNA reads TGTGCCTGGAGTCCCGGGGCAGGGGCTTTCTTT. Its protein is CAWSPGAGAFF.

The chain uses TRBV7-9 and TRBJ2-3, with 9 nucleotides matching TRBD2. Germline V gene sequence: CDR1 SEHNR, CDR2 FQNEAQ (reference sequence). This CDR3 comprises 18 residues. The V and J ends lost 3 bases and 4 bases, in that order; junction bases with no gene match: 14. The CDR3 coding sequence is TGTGCCAGCAGCTTTGAATCGTCGGCGGGAGGGTTGGCAGATACGCAGTATTTT. This sequence encodes CASSFESSAGGLADTQYF.

The chain couples TRBV11-2 to TRBJ1-3; 10 bases fit TRBD1. V was clipped by 5 bases and J by 4 bases; unmatched bases: 8. The CDR3 extends over 16 amino acids. Germline V gene lookup returns CDR1 SGHAT and CDR2 FQNNGV. The CDR3 DNA sequence: TGTGCCAGCAGCGTCGTAGGGACAGGGGTCGGAAACACCATATATTTT. This codes for CASSVVGTGVGNTIYF.